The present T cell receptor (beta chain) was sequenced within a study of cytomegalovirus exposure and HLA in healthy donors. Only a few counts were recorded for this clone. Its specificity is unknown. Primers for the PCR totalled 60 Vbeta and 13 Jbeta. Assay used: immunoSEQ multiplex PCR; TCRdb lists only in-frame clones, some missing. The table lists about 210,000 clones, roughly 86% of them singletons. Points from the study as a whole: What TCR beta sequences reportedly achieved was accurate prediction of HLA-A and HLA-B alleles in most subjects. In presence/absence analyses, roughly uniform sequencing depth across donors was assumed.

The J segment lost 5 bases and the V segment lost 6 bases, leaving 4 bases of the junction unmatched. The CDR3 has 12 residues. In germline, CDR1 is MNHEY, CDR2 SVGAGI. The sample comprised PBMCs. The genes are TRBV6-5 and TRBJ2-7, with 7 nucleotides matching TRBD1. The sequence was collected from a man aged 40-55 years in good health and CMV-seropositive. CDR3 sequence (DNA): TGTGCCAGCAGCCGAACAGGGGACGAGCAGTACTTC. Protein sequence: CASSRTGDEQYF.